The present entry profiles one TCR beta chain with its context. This clonotype was picked up a small number of times. Its target antigen remains unknown. The record has no base qualities; no much larger clone is one base away. The CDR3 spans 16 residues, from the cysteine through the phenylalanine. Here the CDR3 DNA is all that survives: 48 bases in frame from base 1. The junction shows trimming of 5 bases on V and 5 bases on J, and the gene matches do not reach 5 bases of it. CDR1 and CDR2 (SGHAT, FQNNGV) derive from the germline V gene. Every donor was a healthy Caucasian. Three pairs of female monozygotic twins, all aged about 18 to 30 years, made up the twin cohort. Positive isolation kits from Invitrogen were used to isolate CD4+ and CD8+ T cell populations. This specimen belongs to a study of identical twins (dated by TCRdb to 2015 to 2016). Regarding the research as a whole: To test whether fetal clonotypes persist, this study deep-sequenced TCR alpha and beta repertoires from monozygotic twins, from unrelated adults of various ages, and from cord blood. Replicate twin experiments were performed at different times using different library preparation protocols to rule out contamination. The study at large found these results: Compared with coincidental sharing between unrelated individuals, out-of-frame TCR alpha sequences shared between twins showed an excess of sequences with low generation probability. Fewer insertions were carried by abundant cord blood beta clonotypes, a similar but weaker trend appeared in young adult naive repertoires, and no such trend appeared in memory repertoires. Out-of-frame TCR alpha sharing in monozygotic twins was systematically underestimated by recombination models, whereas sharing between unrelated individuals was in agreement with the recombination models. Conclusions relied on cross-sectional statistical analysis, since the same donors could not be followed over many years. Zero-insertion analyses could be partly confounded by invariant T cells such as MAIT and iNKT, although diverse VJ usage argued against such confounding for most clonotypes. In beta out-of-frame sequences, excess twin sharing was weaker, because having fewer shared sequences lowered the signal-to-noise ratio.

Libraries were constructed by 5' RACE. The run used an Illumina HiSeq 2000. A universal primer binding site was introduced by template switching, and a unique molecular identifier was present in the final cDNA, enabling accurate counting of TCR cDNA molecules. Specific primers in the conserved constant-segment region were used to synthesize first-strand cDNA for the TCR alpha and beta chains. To control for contamination, every cDNA library was double barcoded, receiving both a SMART-Mk sample barcode and Illumina barcodes. TruSeq adapter sequences and Illumina sample barcodes were added in two successive PCR steps. The Illumina HiSeq platform was used with custom primers to sequence TCR alpha and beta cDNA libraries. Turning to the authors' computational methods: Unique molecular identifiers were extracted from raw reads with MiGEC, and CDR3 positions were determined with MiXCR. For each individual, recombination models were inferred using an EM algorithm with the repgenHMM and IGoR tools. Shared clonotype analysis was performed with the tcR package in R, normalizing sharing by the product of cloneset sizes. To study raw recombination free of thymic and clonal selection effects, out-of-frame nonproductive sequences were analyzed. Using fastp at Q25 and MiXCR, TCRdb reprocessed the public reads and kept productive beta chains. When rows share a CDR3 protein, they turn into one entry using the most common DNA and genes. The authors' filters were not applied to this entry. The sample contains some 230,000 distinct CDR3 sequences, roughly 7.1% of them found a single time. Less than 15% of the sample is in the top ten clones.

This sample also appeared in a second study, on T cells expressing NK-cell markers. The second study's authors report: TCR beta-chain repertoires were profiled in sorted CD3+CD56+NKG2C+, CD3+CD56+NKG2C- and CD3+CD56-NKG2C+ T-cell subsets from roughly eight donors. Among the eight sequenced donors, seven were HCMV-seropositive and one was HCMV-seronegative. To restrict sorting to alphabetaTCR-expressing T cells, an anti-gammadeltaTCR antibody was added in several experiments. In six donors, the dominant CD3+CD56+NKG2C+ clonotypes were among the top 10 CD8+ clonotypes and accounted for about 1.0-7.5% of CD8+ T cells. Those dominant clonotypes were again the most abundant among CD3+CD56-NKG2C+ cells in a handful of donors, at 28.3-60.1%. Whether the expanded NKG2C-expressing T cell clones were specific for HCMV antigens was left unclear. The study sequenced eight donors, all healthy volunteers chosen at random: three men and five women. To determine HCMV serostatus, a commercial ELISA kit was used to detect HCMV-specific IgG in serum. MIGEC was used to demultiplex reads and group the reads by UMI, and MiTCR was used to assemble and quantify clonotypes. Only TCR cDNA sequences supported by at least two reads were kept to exclude erroneous sequences. The tcR package was used for downstream repertoire analysis, and clonotypes were matched between fractions using CDR3 nucleotide sequence together with V segment. VDJmatch was used to annotate antigen specificity against VDJdb, with one amino acid substitution in CDR3 permitted.

The sequencing sample was made of CD8+ T cells sorted from blood. This sequence uses TRBV11-2 and TRBJ2-1; a stretch of 14 junction bases matches TRBD2. The sequence was obtained from a woman between 18 and 30 years old in good health. CDR3 region: CASSAWTSGGNNEQFF. In nucleotide form, the sequence is TGTGCCAGCAGCGCCTGGACTAGCGGGGGGAACAATGAGCAGTTCTTC.